These 25 T cell receptor beta chains came from one sample sequenced in a study of response to subunit inactivated influenza vaccine. TCRdb ran MiXCR on the RT-PCR reads and lists one entry per CDR3 protein. The sample has a few hundred thousand distinct CDR3 sequences; around 15% are singletons. Sequenced here: PBMCs from blood, sampled roughly 13 days after vaccination. The source is a man in his forties or fifties who received an inactivated influenza vaccine.

Ten or more counts support this clonotype. This chain connects TRBV11-1 to TRBJ1-4, with D hard to call. The CDR3 is made up of 12 amino acids. The germline V gene has CDR1 SGHAT and CDR2 FQDESV (reference sequence). The ends were cut back, 8 bases at V and 1 base at J, with 5 bases in the middle. The CDR3 reads CASARTNEKLFF. CDR3 sequence (DNA): TGTGCCAGCGCCAGAACTAATGAAAAACTGTTTTTT.

Written as DNA, the CDR3 is TGCAGTGCTAGGCACACCTCCTACGAGCAGTACTTC. It specifies CSARHTSYEQYF. This sequence joins TRBV20-1 and TRBJ2-7; D not certain. This CDR3 spans 12 amino acids. V was cut by 3 bases and J by 0 bases, with 6 bases left in between. Germline values: CDR1 DFQATT, CDR2 SNEGSKA (reference sequence).

This chain uses TRBV5-6 with TRBJ2-5; 8 bases are shared with TRBD2. Trimming cost V 0 bases and J 5 bases; bases outside gene matches: 9. Germline V gene data show CDR1 as SGHDT and CDR2 as YYEEEE. This CDR3 spans 16 amino acids. CDR3 DNA: TGTGCCAGCAGCTTGGGATTAGCGGGAATGGAGGAGACCCAGTACTTC. Translating gives CASSLGLAGMEETQYF.

This rearrangement joins TRBV5-6 to TRBJ1-2; D gene uncertain. The CDR3 covers 14 residues. Germline V CDR1 and CDR2: SGHDT, YYEEEE. V was pared by 0 bases and J by 2 bases, with 8 bases between. CDR3 in amino acids: CASSLGVTNYGYTF. For the CDR3, the DNA is TGTGCCAGCAGCTTGGGGGTCACCAACTATGGCTACACCTTC.

This clonotype was detected many times. J is TRBJ2-1 and V is TRBV12-3 or TRBV12-4, with no clear D. Trimming cost V 6 bases and J 8 bases, with 11 bases left between them. This CDR3 region has 12 residues. CDR3 sequence: CASSEVTYEQFF. In nucleotides, the CDR3 is TGTGCCAGCAGCGAGGTTACCTATGAGCAGTTCTTC.

The chain employs TRBV2 and TRBJ2-3; 11 bases are shared with TRBD2. The junction had 6 bases not matched to a gene; V was cut back by 9 bases and J by 7 bases. The CDR3 consists of 13 residues. Germline V gene lookup returns CDR1 SNHLY and CDR2 FYNNEI. The DNA of the CDR3 is TGTGCCAGTAGCGGGGGGGCCTCGTATACGCAGTATTTT. Protein sequence: CASSGGASYTQYF.

This clonotype has just a few counts. The chain joins TRBV29-1 to TRBJ2-7, with 7 bases aligning to TRBD1. The germline CDR1 and CDR2 sequences are SQVTM and ANQGSEA. This CDR3 has 14 residues. Trimming at V came to 4 bases and at J to 6 bases, leaving 12 bases not matched to a gene. The CDR3 DNA reads TGCAGCGTTGTAACCGGGACAGCCGCGGGCGAGCAGTACTTC. Encoded protein: CSVVTGTAAGEQYF.

This clonotype has ten or more counts. The chain combines TRBV15 with TRBJ1-4, with D hard to call. The CDR3 totals 13 residues. V was pared by 1 base and J by 6 bases, with 6 bases between. CDR1 and CDR2 (germline): LNHNV, YYDKDF (reference sequence). CDR3 residues: CATSRVAHEKLFF. The DNA for the CDR3 is TGTGCCACCAGCAGAGTCGCTCATGAAAAACTGTTTTTT.

The chain joins TRBV20-1 to TRBJ1-1; D remains ambiguous. The CDR3 consists of 12 residues. Trimming removed 1 base at V and 2 bases at J, with 5 bases between. CDR1 DFQATT and CDR2 SNEGSKA come from the germline V gene (reference sequence). CDR3 DNA: TGCAGTGCTAGAGCAACAAACACTGAAGCTTTCTTT. It translates to CSARATNTEAFF.

This clonotype was seen more than once but under ten times. The chain has TRBV5-1 and TRBJ1-2; 8 bases are shared with TRBD1. The germline CDR1 and CDR2 sequences are SGHRS and YFSETQ. This CDR3 contains 14 residues. Unmatched junction bases numbered 8, after V lost 2 bases and J lost 8 bases. CDR3 amino acids: CASSLQTGEGGYTF. CDR3 nucleotide sequence: TGCGCCAGCAGCTTACAGACAGGGGAAGGAGGCTACACCTTC.

This clonotype turned up a few times. CDR3 in DNA: TGTGCCAGCAGTTACGGGCTAGTTCGGTTCAATGAGCAGTTCTTC. This encodes CASSYGLVRFNEQFF. The rearrangement links TRBV6-2 or TRBV6-3 to TRBJ2-1; D gene unclear. Germline values: CDR1 MNHEY, CDR2 SVGEGT. This CDR3 region has 15 residues. V lost 2 bases to trimming and J lost 6 bases, with 14 bases between them.

The table lists this clonotype with many counts. The chain is built from TRBV6-1 and TRBJ2-7; TRBD1 agrees at 7 bases. Germline-derived CDR1 and CDR2 are MNHNS and SASEGT. The V gene end was trimmed by 5 bases and the J gene end by 4 bases; junction bases not matched to a gene: 14. CDR3 length: 16 residues. The CDR3 sequence is CASSLTPEGALYEQYF. The CDR3 region has the DNA TGTGCCAGCAGTCTCACGCCAGAGGGGGCCTTGTACGAGCAGTACTTC.

In this sample, this clonotype turned up a few times. The V call is TRBV29-1, the J call TRBJ2-5; 8 bases are a match to TRBD1. V shed 7 bases and J 4 bases; nucleotides not matched to a gene: 8. The length of the CDR3 is 13 residues. Germline CDR1 reads SQVTM; CDR2 reads ANQGSEA. CDR3 in DNA: TGCAGCGCAGCCCCCAGGGGGCGAGAGACCCAGTACTTC. Protein sequence: CSAAPRGRETQYF.

This clonotype was observed a handful of times. The rearrangement uses TRBV20-1 and TRBJ1-4, with D unclear. This CDR3 contains 13 residues. Germline CDR1 reads DFQATT; CDR2 reads SNEGSKA (reference sequence). V lost 3 bases and J lost 5, with 10 bases in between. The CDR3 loop reads CSARGRNNEKLFF. The CDR3 DNA follows: TGCAGTGCTAGGGGCAGGAACAATGAAAAACTGTTTTTT.

In this sample, this clonotype turned up a few times. V is TRBV28 and J is TRBJ1-3; D not resolved. The CDR3 has 17 amino acids. V shed 1 base and J shed 0 bases, with 13 bases lying between them. Germline CDR1 and CDR2: MDHEN and SYDVKM. The CDR3 DNA sequence: TGTGCCAGCAGTTTATCGCCACGGATGAGCTCTGGAAACACCATATATTTT. This codes for CASSLSPRMSSGNTIYF.

This clonotype showed up just a few times. In nucleotides, the CDR3 is TGTGCCAGCAGCTACAAGCCAGCCGCCGAAAAACTGTTTTTT. Its protein is CASSYKPAAEKLFF. The chain couples TRBV27 to TRBJ1-4; D remains ambiguous. This CDR3 is built from 14 residues. V was pared by 6 bases and J by 8 bases, with 16 bases between. The germline gives CDR1 MNHEY, CDR2 SMNVEV (reference sequence).

The table lists this clonotype with a few counts. The chain has TRBV20-1 and TRBJ1-1; D is unresolved. Between the trimmed V and J ends, which lost 0 bases and 6 bases, there was a span of 11 bases. Germline V lookup: CDR1 DFQATT, CDR2 SNEGSKA (reference sequence). The CDR3 length is 13 residues. The CDR3 DNA sequence: TGCAGTGCTAGAGATTCGGAAACCCCTGAAGCTTTCTTT. Translating gives CSARDSETPEAFF.

The V and J genes are TRBV5-1 and TRBJ2-7; weak D call: TRBD2 (6 bases). The CDR3 consists of 14 residues. Germline V gives CDR1 SGHRS, CDR2 YFSETQ. V was shortened by 3 bases and J by 4 bases, with 14 bases between the two germline ends. The CDR3 loop reads CASSSGSSGYEQYF. DNA of the CDR3: TGCGCCAGCAGCTCAGGGAGTAGCGGATACGAGCAGTACTTC.

This clonotype was seen only once. The J gene is TRBJ2-2, the V gene TRBV9; 9 positions agree with TRBD2. This CDR3 has 15 amino acids. Germline assignment: CDR1 SGDLS and CDR2 YYNGEE. The J segment lost 3 bases and the V segment lost 2 bases, leaving 2 bases of the junction unmatched. The CDR3 sequence is CASSVRLADTGELFF. DNA of the CDR3: TGTGCCAGCAGCGTCAGACTAGCGGACACCGGGGAGCTGTTTTTT. Combining the CDR3 with reference TRBV9 and TRBJ2-2 gives the whole variable domain DSGVTQTPKHLITATGQRVTLRCSPRSGDLSVYWYQQSLDQGLQFLIQYYNGEERAKGNILERFSAQQFPDLHSELNLSSLELGDSALYFCASSVRLADTGELFFGEGSRLTVL.

The table lists this clonotype with many counts. The gene calls are TRBV5-6 and TRBJ1-2; D unclear. The CDR3 runs to 13 residues. Per germline, CDR1 SGHDT and CDR2 YYEEEE. V shed 0 bases and J shed 9 bases, with 12 bases lying between them. CDR3 in DNA: TGTGCCAGCAGCTTGGGAGTCGTATCTAGCTACACCTTC. It is translated as CASSLGVVSSYTF.

J is TRBJ2-3 and V is TRBV7-9, with 9 bases aligning to TRBD2. The V gene end was trimmed by 3 bases and the J gene end by 6 bases; junction bases not matched to a gene: 13. The CDR3 loop spans 17 amino acids. Germline loops: CDR1 SEHNR, CDR2 FQNEAQ (reference sequence). In DNA, the CDR3 is TGTGCCAGCAGCTTCCTATTTAGCGGGAGTCAGTTGGATACGCAGTATTTT. It yields the protein CASSFLFSGSQLDTQYF.

This clonotype occurred many times. The J gene is TRBJ2-5, the V gene TRBV12-3 or TRBV12-4; 10 bases agree with TRBD1. Trimming at V came to 2 bases and at J to 5 bases, leaving 8 bases not matched to a gene. The CDR3 runs 16 residues. The CDR3 reads CASSLSGGDRGETQYF. Written as DNA, the CDR3 is TGTGCCAGCAGTTTAAGCGGTGGGGACAGGGGTGAGACCCAGTACTTC.

This clonotype was detected ten times or more. This chain uses TRBV12-3 or TRBV12-4 with TRBJ1-1; D not resolved. CDR3 length equals 12 residues. V was clipped by 10 bases and J by 1 base, with 10 bases between them. CDR3 loop: CATVDTNTEAFF. Here the CDR3 DNA reads TGTGCCACTGTTGACACGAACACTGAAGCTTTCTTT.

The V and J genes are TRBV9 and TRBJ2-1; a weak D match, TRBD2 (6 bases). The V end lost 4 bases, the J end lost 2 bases, and 10 bases lay between the germline ends. This CDR3 is 14 amino acids long. The germline V gene has CDR1 SGDLS and CDR2 YYNGEE. The CDR3, as DNA: TGTGCCAGCAGCCCGGACTATGCCTACAATGAGCAGTTCTTC. It encodes CASSPDYAYNEQFF. The full variable domain, its missing parts supplied by reference TRBV9 and TRBJ2-1, is DSGVTQTPKHLITATGQRVTLRCSPRSGDLSVYWYQQSLDQGLQFLIQYYNGEERAKGNILERFSAQQFPDLHSELNLSSLELGDSALYFCASSPDYAYNEQFFGPGTRLTVL.

Comment on this clonotype: Relative to the germline gene, one junction end is altered; a read error may explain this. The J gene is TRBJ1-4, the V gene TRBV7-7, with unresolved D. CDR1 and CDR2 (germline): SSHAT, FNYEAQ (reference sequence). The CDR3 spans 15 residues. The chain's CDR3 is CASSLSGSTNEKLFF. CDR3 bases: TGTGCTAGCAGCCTTTCAGGATCGACTAATGAAAAACTGTTTTTT.